One and the same sample provided the 31 T cell receptor beta chains below, sequenced in a study of shared T cell receptors in the human thymus. The method was immunoSEQ multiplex PCR; TCRdb's version includes in-frame clones alone and lacks a portion of them. The table lists over 450,000 clones, around three quarters of them singletons. The same sample was also studied in work on human thymus T cells.

Material: thymocytes. The receptors were gathered from a boy under three years old with a congenital heart defect.

The chain joins TRBV27 to TRBJ2-7; TRBD2 matches at 7 bases. Germline CDR1 reads MNHEY; CDR2 reads SMNVEV (reference sequence). V gave up 8 bases and J gave up 3 bases; unmatched junction bases: 7. The CDR3 has 13 residues. The CDR3 loop reads CASPLGGDYEQYF. CDR3 nucleotide sequence: TGTGCCAGCCCTTTGGGGGGGGACTACGAGCAGTACTTC.

This chain uses TRBV5-1 with TRBJ2-1; no clear D. V was clipped by 7 bases and J by 2 bases, with 22 bases between them. The CDR3 totals 17 residues. The V gene's germline CDR1 is SGHRS and CDR2 YFSETQ. The CDR3: CASRSEAAHRPYNEQFF. CDR3 bases: TGCGCCAGCCGATCTGAGGCGGCCCATAGGCCCTACAATGAGCAGTTCTTC.

The chain links TRBV5-1 to TRBJ2-3, with a possible D match to TRBD1 (6 bases). V gave up 6 bases and J gave up 9 bases, with 17 bases separating them. The CDR3 consists of 13 residues. CDR1 is SGHRS and CDR2 is YFSETQ in the germline V gene. CDR3 in DNA: TGCGCCAGCATGCGGGTGGGGACATCAACGCAGTATTTT. It codes for CASMRVGTSTQYF.

This chain connects TRBV4-1 to TRBJ2-7, with TRBD2 identical over 7 bases. The CDR3 spans 19 residues. Per germline, CDR1 MGHRA and CDR2 YSYEKL. V was clipped by 4 bases and J by 4 bases; unmatched bases: 22. The CDR3, as DNA: TGCGCCAGCAGCCCGGGGAGGGTCTCGCTCCCTCCCCCAAGATACGAGCAGTACTTC. Its protein is CASSPGRVSLPPPRYEQYF.

In this sample, this clone turned up a few times. The J gene is TRBJ1-2, the V gene TRBV14; no clear D gene. Trimming took off 4 bases at V and 5 bases at J, with 11 bases between the two ends. The CDR3 extends over 13 amino acids. In germline, CDR1 is SGHDN, CDR2 FVKESK. The chain's CDR3 is CASSPGGGYGYTF. The DNA for the CDR3 is TGTGCCAGCAGCCCGGGAGGCGGGTATGGCTACACCTTC. The full variable domain, completed using reference TRBV14 and TRBJ1-2, is EAGVTQFPSHSVIEKGQTVTLRCDPISGHDNLYWYRRVMGKEIKFLLHFVKESKQDESGMPNNRFLAERTGGTYSTLKVQPAELEDSGVYFCASSPGGGYGYTFGSGTRLTVV.

The chain is built from TRBV5-8 and TRBJ1-1; 12 bases are shared with TRBD1. Losses at the gene ends were 4 bases for V and 5 bases for J; bases not matched to a gene: 6. The CDR3 contains 15 residues. CDR1 is SGHTS and CDR2 is YDEGEE in the germline V gene. This chain's CDR3 is CASSERDRGLTEAFF. In nucleotides, the CDR3 is TGTGCCAGCAGCGAGCGGGACAGGGGGCTAACTGAAGCTTTCTTT. Full variable domain (rest looked up from reference TRBV5-8 and TRBJ1-1): EAGVTQSPTHLIKTRGQQATLRCSPISGHTSVYWYQQALGLGLQFLLWYDEGEERNRGNFPPRFSGRQFPNYSSELNVNALELEDSALYLCASSERDRGLTEAFFGQGTRLTVV.

The genes are TRBV19 and TRBJ2-1; 11 bases fit TRBD2. V was pared by 4 bases and J by 6 bases, with 14 bases of the junction left unmatched. This CDR3 spans 18 amino acids. Germline V CDR1 and CDR2: LNHDA, SQIVND (reference sequence). The CDR3 protein is CASSRIAGGPSLTNEQFF. The CDR3 DNA reads TGTGCCAGTAGTAGGATAGCGGGAGGGCCTAGTCTCACCAATGAGCAGTTCTTC.

In regard to this clone: Different DNA sequences within this sample yield the same CDR3. The chain couples TRBV27 to TRBJ2-7; possible D gene TRBD2, 5 bases. The germline V gene has CDR1 MNHEY and CDR2 SMNVEV (reference sequence). The ends were cut back, 6 bases at V and 0 bases at J, with 12 bases in the middle. The CDR3 has 14 residues. The CDR3 spells CASRPAVSSYEQYF. The CDR3 nucleotides are TGTGCCAGCAGGCCAGCGGTTAGCTCCTACGAGCAGTACTTC.

This clone was counted a few times. V gene TRBV9 combines with J gene TRBJ2-5; unclear D gene. The CDR3 runs to 14 residues. CDR1 and CDR2 from the germline V gene are SGDLS and YYNGEE. V was shortened by 0 bases and J by 2 bases, with 8 bases between the two germline ends. Here the CDR3 reads CASSVGGDQETQYF. CDR3 DNA: TGTGCCAGCAGCGTAGGTGGAGATCAAGAGACCCAGTACTTC.

V gene TRBV28 combines with J gene TRBJ2-3; no reliable D call. V lost 2 bases and J lost 7, with 16 bases in between. CDR1 is MDHEN, CDR2 SYDVKM, per germline. There are 15 residues in the CDR3. CDR3 loop: CASSLRTAAQNTQYF. The CDR3 DNA is TGTGCCAGCAGTTTAAGAACAGCTGCTCAGAATACGCAGTATTTT.

The gene calls are TRBV4-3 and TRBJ2-7, with 8 nucleotides matching TRBD2. Trimming took 3 bases from V and 4 from J; bases not matched to a gene: 11. This CDR3 comprises 16 residues. From germline, CDR1 is LGHNA and CDR2 YSLEER. The CDR3 is CASSHDRREDPYEQYF. The CDR3 coding sequence is TGCGCCAGCAGCCATGATAGGCGGGAGGATCCTTACGAGCAGTACTTC.

V and J are TRBV5-1 and TRBJ1-1, with 8 bases that match TRBD1. The V and J ends lost 4 bases and 5 bases, in that order; junction bases with no gene match: 7. The germline V gene encodes CDR1 SGHRS and CDR2 YFSETQ. The length of the CDR3 is 14 residues. The DNA for the CDR3 is TGCGCCAGCAGCCAGGGGGCCGATGGAACTGAAGCTTTCTTT. Translated: CASSQGADGTEAFF.

The V gene is TRBV12-5, the J gene TRBJ2-7; TRBD2 might be the D (6 bases). The CDR3 contains 16 residues. Germline-derived CDR1 and CDR2 are LGHNT and FRNRAP. V lost 2 bases and J 6 bases, leaving 20 bases between the germline ends. Here the CDR3 reads CASGLRRGGEPSEQYF. The CDR3 nucleotides are TGTGCTAGTGGTTTGCGGCGTGGAGGGGAACCCAGCGAGCAGTACTTC.

This sequence joins TRBV27 and TRBJ2-7, with 10 bases identical to TRBD1. The CDR3 consists of 18 residues. The germline V gene has CDR1 MNHEY and CDR2 SMNVEV (reference sequence). V was pared by 4 bases and J by 3 bases, with 15 bases of the junction left unmatched. For the CDR3, the DNA is TGTGCCAGCAGTTCCCCCTATAAACAGGGACAGGGGTACTACGAGCAGTACTTC. Translated, it gives CASSSPYKQGQGYYEQYF.

V is TRBV25-1 and J is TRBJ2-6; 7 nucleotides agree with TRBD1. The germline CDR1 and CDR2 sequences are MGHDK and SYGVNS. With V trimmed by 5 bases and J by 0 bases, 7 bases remained unmatched. The length of the CDR3 is 17 residues. Here the CDR3 DNA reads TGTGCCAGCAGTTCTGACAGGGTCCCCTCTGGGGCCAACGTCCTGACTTTC. Amino acids: CASSSDRVPSGANVLTF. Complete variable domain (other parts from reference TRBV25-1 and TRBJ2-6): EADIYQTPRYLVIGTGKKITLECSQTMGHDKMYWYQQDPGMELHLIHYSYGVNSTEKGDLSSESTVSRIRTEHFPLTLESARPSHTSQYLCASSSDRVPSGANVLTFGAGSRLTVL.

This clone turned up a few times. The V call is TRBV27, the J call TRBJ2-3, with a tentative D call TRBD2 (6 bases). The CDR3 totals 13 residues. The germline V gene encodes CDR1 MNHEY and CDR2 SMNVEV (reference sequence). V dropped 9 bases and J dropped 5 bases, with 15 bases sitting between them. For the CDR3, the DNA is TGTGCCAGTCGACAGACCGGGAGAGATACGCAGTATTTT. This encodes CASRQTGRDTQYF.

The chain carries TRBV23-1 and TRBJ2-7, with D perhaps TRBD1 (6 bases). TRBV23-1 is given ORF status, its function remaining uncertain. The CDR3 runs 20 residues. The V end lost 0 bases, the J end lost 7 bases, and 31 bases lay between the germline ends. DNA for the CDR3: TGCGCCAGCAGTCAATCAGGGGGAAAAAAGGGGCCCCCGGGGCGTCGGGAGCAGTACTTC. Amino acids: CASSQSGGKKGPPGRREQYF.

V gene TRBV6-1 combines with J gene TRBJ1-5; D is uncertain. Trimming removed 6 bases from V and 0 bases from J, with 9 bases in between. The CDR3 length is 14 residues. CDR1 and CDR2 (germline): MNHNS, SASEGT. This chain's CDR3 is CASRGQHSNQPQHF. The CDR3 nucleotides are TGTGCCAGCAGGGGCCAGCATAGCAATCAGCCCCAGCATTTT.

The genes are TRBV25-1 and TRBJ2-7; D might be TRBD2 (5 bases). This CDR3 comprises 12 residues. V was clipped by 9 bases and J by 7 bases, with 16 bases between them. CDR1 and CDR2 (germline): MGHDK, SYGVNS. The chain's CDR3 is CARRRVGDEQYF. DNA for the CDR3: TGTGCCAGGAGGCGGGTCGGGGATGAGCAGTACTTC.

This clone was observed a single time. V and J are TRBV11-2 and TRBJ1-5, with a possible D match to TRBD1 (5 bases). The CDR3 totals 16 residues. The V end lost 3 bases, the J end lost 0 bases, and 12 bases lay between the germline ends. CDR1 and CDR2 from the germline V gene are SGHAT and FQNNGV. The CDR3 here is CASSFQGLDSNQPQHF. DNA for the CDR3: TGTGCCAGCAGCTTCCAGGGCCTGGATAGCAATCAGCCCCAGCATTTT.

V gene TRBV6-1 combines with J gene TRBJ2-3; 16 nucleotides align to TRBD2. The CDR3 spans 17 residues. Germline V gene lookup returns CDR1 MNHNS and CDR2 SASEGT. The V gene end was trimmed by 3 bases and the J gene end by 2 bases; junction bases not matched to a gene: 2. The CDR3 spells CASSEGLAGGYTDTQYF. The CDR3 bases are TGTGCCAGCAGTGAGGGACTAGCGGGAGGGTACACAGATACGCAGTATTTT.

A few counts support this clone. V usage is TRBV15 and J usage is TRBJ2-7; 7 bases map to TRBD1. Germline V lookup: CDR1 LNHNV, CDR2 YYDKDF (reference sequence). V lost 11 bases and J lost 6; bases outside the gene matches: 16. This CDR3 contains 14 residues. The CDR3 DNA sequence: TGTGCCGCTCGGAAGGGGGCGCGGTGGAGCGAGCAGTACTTC. Translation: CAARKGARWSEQYF.

This clone has only a few counts. The chain has TRBV4-1 and TRBJ1-2; D perhaps matches TRBD1 (5 bases). Deletions cut 4 bases from V and 4 bases from J, with 19 bases between. CDR1 is MGHRA and CDR2 is YSYEKL in the germline V gene. The CDR3 covers 16 residues. The CDR3 DNA sequence: TGCGCCAGCAGCCCAAGATCGTTGGGGCAGAGCTATGGCTACACCTTC. This sequence encodes CASSPRSLGQSYGYTF.

The chain links TRBV1 to TRBJ2-7; the table's D call TRBD2 went unverified against the DNA. TRBV1 is a recognized pseudogene. The CDR3 consists of 19 residues. In DNA form, the CDR3 reads TGCACCAGCAGCCCAGGGTGGTCTAGCGTCATGCCAATACTCAAACACGAACTCTTC. This gives the protein CTSSPGWSSVMPILKHELF.

The rearrangement uses TRBV4-2 and TRBJ2-1; D is perhaps TRBD2 (5 bases). V was pared by 3 bases and J by 0 bases, with 15 bases between. CDR3 length: 17 residues. Germline V gene lookup returns CDR1 LGHNA and CDR2 YNFKEQ. In DNA, the CDR3 is TGTGCCAGCAGCCAGAGGCGGCGGGCGAGCTCCTACAATGAGCAGTTCTTC. This codes for CASSQRRRASSYNEQFF.

J is TRBJ2-1 and V is TRBV2; 8 bases are shared with TRBD2. V gave up 7 bases and J gave up 0 bases; unmatched junction bases: 8. The CDR3 length is 16 residues. Germline-derived CDR1 and CDR2 are SNHLY and FYNNEI. This chain's CDR3 is CASTSRLASSYNEQFF. The CDR3 coding sequence is TGTGCCAGCACCTCCCGACTAGCGAGCTCCTACAATGAGCAGTTCTTC.

CDR3 in amino acids: CASSSPRSGGSIDTQYF. For the CDR3, the DNA is TGTGCCAGCAGTTCCCCCCGTTCGGGAGGTAGTATAGATACGCAGTATTTT. The chain couples TRBV28 to TRBJ2-3; TRBD2 agrees at 7 bases. The CDR3 is made up of 17 amino acids. V lost 4 bases and J lost 5; bases outside the gene matches: 15. Per the germline V gene, CDR1 is MDHEN and CDR2 is SYDVKM.

The rearrangement joins TRBV4-2 to TRBJ2-7; the match to TRBD2 covers 8 bases. Germline V gives CDR1 LGHNA, CDR2 YNFKEQ. Germline trimming cut 1 base from V and 5 bases from J; bases unmatched to any gene: 10. The CDR3 runs 16 residues. The CDR3 sequence: CASSQVMGREGHEQYF. DNA for the CDR3: TGTGCCAGCAGCCAAGTTATGGGTCGGGAGGGGCACGAGCAGTACTTC.

This rearrangement joins TRBV28 to TRBJ2-1, with TRBD2 identical over 12 bases. The CDR3 length is 18 residues. Germline V gene sequence: CDR1 MDHEN, CDR2 SYDVKM. Losses at the gene ends were 5 bases for V and 4 bases for J; bases not matched to a gene: 12. The CDR3 reads CASSPWGLAGGPYNEQFF. The CDR3 DNA sequence: TGTGCCAGCAGTCCATGGGGTCTAGCGGGAGGGCCTTACAATGAGCAGTTCTTC.

This chain uses TRBV5-1 with TRBJ1-2; 7 bases align to TRBD1. CDR1 is SGHRS and CDR2 is YFSETQ in the germline V gene. The J segment lost 2 bases and the V segment lost 4 bases, leaving 5 bases of the junction unmatched. This CDR3 has 14 amino acids. CDR3 coding DNA: TGCGCCAGCAGCCGGGACAGACACAACTATGGCTACACCTTC. The encoded protein is CASSRDRHNYGYTF.

CDR3 in DNA: TGTGCCAGCAGCTTCTACAGGGGTTCTGAAGCTTTCTTT. Encoded protein: CASSFYRGSEAFF. The chain joins TRBV5-6 to TRBJ1-1; 7 nucleotides align to TRBD1. Trimming took 2 bases from V and 6 from J; bases not matched to a gene: 4. Germline values: CDR1 SGHDT, CDR2 YYEEEE. The CDR3 runs 13 residues.